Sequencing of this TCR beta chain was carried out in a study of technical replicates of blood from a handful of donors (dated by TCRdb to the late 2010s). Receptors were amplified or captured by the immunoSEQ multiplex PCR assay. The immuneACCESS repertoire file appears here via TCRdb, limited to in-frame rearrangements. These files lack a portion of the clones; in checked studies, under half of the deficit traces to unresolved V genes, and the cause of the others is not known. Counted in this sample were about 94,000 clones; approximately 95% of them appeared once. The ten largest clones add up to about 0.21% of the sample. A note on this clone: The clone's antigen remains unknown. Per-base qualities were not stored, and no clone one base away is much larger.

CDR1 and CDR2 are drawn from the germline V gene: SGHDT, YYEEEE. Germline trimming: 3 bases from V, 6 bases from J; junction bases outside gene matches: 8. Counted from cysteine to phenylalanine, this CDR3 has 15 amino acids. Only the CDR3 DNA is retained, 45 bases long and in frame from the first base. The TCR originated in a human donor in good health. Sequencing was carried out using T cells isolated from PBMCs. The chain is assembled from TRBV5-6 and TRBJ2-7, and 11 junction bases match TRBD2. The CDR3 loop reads CASSSIAGGPPEQYF. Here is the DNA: TGTGCCAGCAGCTCCATAGCGGGAGGGCCTCCCGAGCAGTACTTC.